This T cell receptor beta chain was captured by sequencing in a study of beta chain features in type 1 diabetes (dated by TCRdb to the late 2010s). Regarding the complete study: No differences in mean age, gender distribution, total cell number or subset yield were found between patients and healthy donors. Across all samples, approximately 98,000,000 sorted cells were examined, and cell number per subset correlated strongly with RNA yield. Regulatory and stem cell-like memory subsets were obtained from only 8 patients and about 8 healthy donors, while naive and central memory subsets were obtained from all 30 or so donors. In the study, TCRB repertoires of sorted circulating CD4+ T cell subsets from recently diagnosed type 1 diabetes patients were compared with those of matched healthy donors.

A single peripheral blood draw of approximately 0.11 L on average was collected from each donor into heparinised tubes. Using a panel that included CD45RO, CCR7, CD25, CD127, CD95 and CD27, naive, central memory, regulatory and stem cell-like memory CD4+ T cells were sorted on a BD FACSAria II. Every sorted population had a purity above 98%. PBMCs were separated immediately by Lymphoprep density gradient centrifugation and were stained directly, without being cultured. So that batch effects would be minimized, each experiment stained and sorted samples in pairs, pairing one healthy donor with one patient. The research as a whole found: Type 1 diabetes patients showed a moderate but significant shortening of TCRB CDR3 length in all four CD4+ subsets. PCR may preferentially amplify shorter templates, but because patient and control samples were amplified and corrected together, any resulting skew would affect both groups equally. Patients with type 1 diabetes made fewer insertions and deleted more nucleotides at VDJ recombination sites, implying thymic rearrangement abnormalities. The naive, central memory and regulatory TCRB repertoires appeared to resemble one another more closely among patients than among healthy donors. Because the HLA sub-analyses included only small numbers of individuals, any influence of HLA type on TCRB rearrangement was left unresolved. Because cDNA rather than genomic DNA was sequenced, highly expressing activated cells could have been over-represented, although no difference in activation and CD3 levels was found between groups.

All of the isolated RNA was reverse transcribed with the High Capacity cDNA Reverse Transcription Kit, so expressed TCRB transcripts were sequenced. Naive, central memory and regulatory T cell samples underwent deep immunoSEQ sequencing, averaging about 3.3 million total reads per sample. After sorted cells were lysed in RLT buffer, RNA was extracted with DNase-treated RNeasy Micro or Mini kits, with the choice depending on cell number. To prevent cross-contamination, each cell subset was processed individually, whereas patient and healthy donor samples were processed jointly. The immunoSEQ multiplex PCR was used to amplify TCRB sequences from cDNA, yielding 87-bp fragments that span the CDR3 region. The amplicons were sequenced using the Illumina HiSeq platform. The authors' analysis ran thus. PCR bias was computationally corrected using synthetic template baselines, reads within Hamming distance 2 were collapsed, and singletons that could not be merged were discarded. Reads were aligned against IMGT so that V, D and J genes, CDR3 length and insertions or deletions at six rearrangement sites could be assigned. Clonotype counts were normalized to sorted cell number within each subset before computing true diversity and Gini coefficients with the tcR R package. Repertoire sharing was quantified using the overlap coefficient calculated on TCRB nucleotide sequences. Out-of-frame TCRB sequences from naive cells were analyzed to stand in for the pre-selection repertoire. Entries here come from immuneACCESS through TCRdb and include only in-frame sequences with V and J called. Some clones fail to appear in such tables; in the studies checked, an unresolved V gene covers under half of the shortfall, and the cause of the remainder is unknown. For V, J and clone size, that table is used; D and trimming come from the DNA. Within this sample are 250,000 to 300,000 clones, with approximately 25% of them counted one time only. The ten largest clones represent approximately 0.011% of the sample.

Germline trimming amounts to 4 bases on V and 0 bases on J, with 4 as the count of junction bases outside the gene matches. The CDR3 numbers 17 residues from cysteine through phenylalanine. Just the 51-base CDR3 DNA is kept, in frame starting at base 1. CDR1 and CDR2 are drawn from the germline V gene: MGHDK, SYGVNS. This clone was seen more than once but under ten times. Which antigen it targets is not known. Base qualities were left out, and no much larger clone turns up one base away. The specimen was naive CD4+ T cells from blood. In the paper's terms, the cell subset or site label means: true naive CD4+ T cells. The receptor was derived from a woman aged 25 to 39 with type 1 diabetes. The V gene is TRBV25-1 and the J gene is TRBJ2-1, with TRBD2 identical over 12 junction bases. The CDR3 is CASSGTSGTHSYNEQFF. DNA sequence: TGTGCCAGCAGTGGGACTAGCGGGACCCACTCCTACAATGAGCAGTTCTTC. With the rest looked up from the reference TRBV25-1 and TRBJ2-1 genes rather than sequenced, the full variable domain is EADIYQTPRYLVIGTGKKITLECSQTMGHDKMYWYQQDPGMELHLIHYSYGVNSTEKGDLSSESTVSRIRTEHFPLTLESARPSHTSQYLCASSGTSGTHSYNEQFFGPGTRLTVL.